What follows is one T cell receptor (beta chain) and its context. The table lists this clone with a few counts. Its antigen has not been determined. Base qualities are not at hand, and no much larger clone is one base apart. Library preparation employed the immunoSEQ multiplex PCR assay. In its TCRdb copy, this immuneACCESS table keeps in-frame sequences only and misses some clones. Where compared with another copy, unresolved V genes explain less than half of these, and the others have no known cause. In this sample the table shows 60,000 to 65,000 clones, roughly 85% of which occur a single time. Together, the top ten hold 5% to 6.5% of the sample. These data come from a study of control samples from healthy donors and cancer patients (dated by TCRdb to about 2020). Counted from cysteine to phenylalanine, this CDR3 has 12 amino acids. Of the read, only the CDR3 DNA is kept; its 36 bases are in frame from base 1. At the junction V is shortened by 7 bases and J by 1 base, with 2 bases in between. CDR1 SNHLY and CDR2 FYNNEI are derived from the germline V gene.

The clonotype was recovered from a man aged 40-49 years in good health. The chain employs TRBV2 and TRBJ2-6; no D gene can be assigned with confidence. Sequenced: blood. This receptor carries the CDR3 CASKSGANVLTF. The sequence in DNA is TGTGCCAGCAAATCTGGGGCCAACGTCCTGACTTTC.